The entry below describes one TCR beta chain. This clonotype was seen repeatedly, ten times or more. The antigen it recognizes is unknown. The record has no base qualities; no much larger clone is one base away. This specimen belongs to a study of T cells in Graves' hyperthyroidism and ophthalmopathy (dated by TCRdb to the late 2010s). Looking at the study overall: Peripheral blood samples were taken at the time of initial diagnosis, prior to any treatment. A discovery cohort of about 96 patients, roughly 40 with Graves' ophthalmopathy and 55 to 65 with stable Graves' hyperthyroidism, was used to find distinguishing TCR V-J signatures. Prospective prediction of ophthalmopathy was tested in an independent validation cohort of 18 to 20 hyperthyroidism patients and 17 patients who later progressed to ophthalmopathy. For training and testing, the 110 or so patients in the discovery cohort were randomly divided in a 7:3 ratio. In several Graves' hyperthyroidism patients, the study also compared T-cell repertoires from thyroid tissue with T-cell repertoires from blood. Once sampling was done, hyperthyroidism patients were given methimazole at a starting dose of 30 mg daily, whereas ophthalmopathy patients were given high-dose intravenous methylprednisolone. TCR Vbeta CDR3 sequencing of approximately 140 peripheral blood samples (under 45 ophthalmopathy, 75 hyperthyroidism and some 17 progressor patients) is reported in the paper.

The TCR beta CDR3 regions were amplified from RNA transcripts. The first round of RT-PCR for the TCR CDR3 was performed with the HTBI primer set and the Qiagen OneStep RT-PCR kit. The libraries were constructed in a second round of multiplex PCR and then size-selected and purified. The libraries were sequenced on an Illumina HiSeq2000 using paired-end 100 bp reads. Regarding the original processing steps: Raw data were processed with SOAPnuke, discarding reads with adapters, uncalled bases, mean Phred below 15, or no exact constant-primer or identifier match. High-quality paired reads were merged with COPE v1.2.5, and unique nucleotide sequences were defined as clonotypes. MiTCR v1.1 was used to align clonotypes to the IMGT TRBV, TRBD and TRBJ reference segments. The analysis included only V-J combinations with a frequency above 0.0001, which together covered roughly 99% of the repertoires. The TCS score was defined as F50 (clonal expansion) divided by E x V (chaos), with BLOSUM62-based TCRdist calculated between CDR3 peptides within each V-J. Welch's t-statistics and random forest reduced 450 to 600 V-J features to about 12, which were used in a naive Bayes classifier (R e1071). The raw public data were reprocessed by TCRdb itself: fastp quality trimming at Q25, MiXCR clonotype calling, in-frame beta chains only. Rows are combined by CDR3 protein, so each entry shows the most common genes and DNA. The V and J calls shown here were made by TCRdb, not taken from the authors' results. The sample data list some 440,000 distinct CDR3 sequences, and approximately 14% of these were observed just once. The top ten hold roughly 7.7% of the sample.

General study outcomes and caveats: Blood samples also contained most of the expanded thyroid clonotypes (frequency above 0.001), which suggests that blood repertoires may reflect thyroid immune responses. Sample size was not statistically predetermined, and blinding of investigators to group allocation was not performed. In validation, progression to ophthalmopathy was predicted by the model with 70.59% sensitivity and just over 72% specificity, a median of approximately 6.5 months before onset. Ophthalmopathy was separated from stable hyperthyroidism by a 13 V-J signature model, with just over 85% sensitivity and about 81% specificity obtained in cross-validation and 80%/75% obtained in testing.

Graves' hyperthyroidism was defined as stable when no progression to ophthalmopathy occurred over 18 months of follow-up. Hyperthyroidism patients were newly diagnosed, with disease duration under 2 months, and aged 18 to 65 years. Patients with uncontrolled infections, other autoimmune diseases, pregnancy or lactation were excluded. Diagnoses were established on the basis of clinical symptoms, serum thyroxine and TRAb, thyroid ultrasound, and orbital computed tomography. PBMCs were separated from around 9.1 ml of fresh peripheral blood using Ficoll-Paque density gradient centrifugation. Total RNA was extracted with Trizol reagent, and quality was checked on an Agilent 2100 Bioanalyzer. Taken from the germline V gene (reference sequence), the CDR1 and CDR2 loops are SGHKS and YYEKEE. Including the terminal cysteine and phenylalanine, the CDR3 comprises 15 residues. Only the CDR3 DNA is retained, 45 bases long and in frame from the first base. The junction shows trimming of 0 bases on V and 2 bases on J, plus 12 bases between the germline ends.

The sample taken for sequencing was blood. This TCR was recovered from a woman aged 18-29 years with Graves' hyperthyroidism. This receptor chain uses TRBV5-5 and TRBJ2-7, and TRBD1 may be the D gene, going by 6 matching bases. In nucleotides, the sequence is TGTGCCAGCAGCTTGGGGACAGTCCCTACCTACGAGCAGTACTTC. It translates to CASSLGTVPTYEQYF.